The 22 T cell receptor beta chains below come from one sample, sequenced in a study of blood T cells in healthy people across ages (dated by TCRdb to 2015 to 2017). The library was made by 5' RACE. Sequenced using an Illumina HiSeq 2500. A second roughly 6 to 12 cycle PCR used a sample-barcoded 5' primer and a J-beta primer mix. Using fastp trimming at Q25 and MiXCR clonotype assembly, TCRdb reanalyzed the public sequencing data and kept in-frame beta chains. Every distinct CDR3 protein forms one entry, paired with its most common genes and DNA. This sample gives about 540,000 distinct CDR3 sequences in total; around 24% of them show up just once. Around 10% of the sample comes from the top ten. These data were likewise used in another study, on T cells of mothers and their children.

The sample was blood. These TCRs come from a boy younger than 18 in good health.

This chain uses TRBV18 with TRBJ1-6; D ambiguous. CDR3 size: 15 residues. Trimming left V 3 bases short and J 6 bases short, with 12 bases between. Germline V gene data show CDR1 as KGHSH and CDR2 as LQKENI. The CDR3 region is CASSPVLGPNSPLHF. As DNA, the CDR3 is TGTGCCAGCTCACCCGTTCTGGGTCCTAATTCACCCCTCCACTTT.

The chain recombines TRBV9 with TRBJ2-1; D call uncertain. CDR1 SGDLS and CDR2 YYNGEE come from the germline V gene. The CDR3 contains 15 residues. Trimming stripped 4 bases from V and 3 bases from J, with 14 bases between. Written as DNA, the CDR3 is TGTGCCAGCAGCCTGAATGCGGTCCGCTACAATGAGCAGTTCTTC. Translation gives CASSLNAVRYNEQFF.

This rearrangement joins TRBV28 to TRBJ1-2, with D tentatively TRBD1 (6 bases). CDR3 length: 15 residues. CDR1 and CDR2 (germline): MDHEN, SYDVKM. V dropped 2 bases and J dropped 1 base, with 11 bases sitting between them. The CDR3 sequence is CASSLLDSRNYGYTF. The DNA for the CDR3 is TGTGCCAGCAGTTTACTGGACAGTCGTAACTATGGCTACACCTTC.

This clonotype came up a few times. One junction end disagrees with the germline gene, perhaps due to a read error. V is TRBV4-1 and J is TRBJ2-1; D possibly corresponds to TRBD2 (5 bases). The CDR3 extends over 16 amino acids. CDR1 is MGHRA, CDR2 YSYEKL, per germline. For the CDR3, the DNA is TGCGTCAGCAGCCAAGATACAGCGGTCTCCTACAATGAGCAGTTCTTC. It codes for CVSSQDTAVSYNEQFF.

This clonotype turned up a few times. The chain uses TRBV6-1 and TRBJ2-5; D gene unclear. Trimming took off 6 bases at V and 4 bases at J, with 15 bases between the two ends. This CDR3 has 14 amino acids. Germline V gives CDR1 MNHNS, CDR2 SASEGT. The chain's CDR3 is CASSVNRLRETQYF. For the CDR3, the DNA is TGTGCCAGCAGCGTTAACAGACTTAGAGAGACCCAGTACTTC.

This clonotype was seen a handful of times. The chain combines TRBV7-6 with TRBJ1-4; D might be TRBD1 (5 bases). Between the trimmed V and J ends, which lost 1 base and 6 bases, there was a span of 12 bases. Germline V gene sequence: CDR1 SGHVS, CDR2 FNYEAQ. This CDR3 has 15 amino acids. This CDR3 reads CASSLGPGYYEKLFF. The CDR3 DNA reads TGTGCCAGCAGCTTAGGGCCAGGGTATTATGAAAAACTGTTTTTT. The full variable domain, its missing parts supplied by reference TRBV7-6 and TRBJ1-4, is GAGVSQSPRYKVTKRGQDVALRCDPISGHVSLYWYRQALGQGPEFLTYFNYEAQQDKSGLPNDRFSAERPEGSISTLTIQRTEQRDSAMYRCASSLGPGYYEKLFFGSGTQLSVL.

This clonotype was counted only a few times. The chain links TRBV6-2 or TRBV6-3 to TRBJ2-7, with D hard to call. Germline V gene data show CDR1 as MNHEY and CDR2 as SVGEGT. This CDR3 region has 14 residues. V lost 6 bases and J lost 1, with 13 bases in between. In nucleotides, the CDR3 is TGTGCCAGCAGGTCCGGCGGCCTATCCTACGAGCAGTACTTC. Its protein is CASRSGGLSYEQYF.

In regard to this clonotype: This is likely a read error, given that the CDR3 carries no conserved phenylalanine or tryptophan at its end. The J gene is TRBJ1-6, the V gene TRBV7-8; D is unresolved. Between the trimmed V and J ends, which lost 5 bases and 7 bases, there was a span of 18 bases. The CDR3 spans 16 residues. The germline gives CDR1 SGHVS, CDR2 FQNEAQ. CDR3 amino acids: CASSPNPRASNSPLHV. The CDR3 DNA follows: TGTGCCAGCAGCCCAAACCCCCGGGCGTCAAATTCACCCCTCCACGTT.

The chain joins TRBV7-9 to TRBJ2-1; 13 bases map to TRBD2. Germline CDR1 is SEHNR and CDR2 is FQNEAQ (reference sequence). The CDR3 is made up of 16 amino acids. The J segment lost 7 bases and the V segment lost 4 bases, leaving 7 bases of the junction unmatched. In DNA form, the CDR3 reads TGTGCCAGCAGCTCCAGGACTAGCGGGAGTACTAATGAGCAGTTCTTC. Translated: CASSSRTSGSTNEQFF.

The chain uses TRBV20-1 and TRBJ1-4; D gene unclear. Germline V gene lookup returns CDR1 DFQATT and CDR2 SNEGSKA (reference sequence). The CDR3 has 14 residues. The V and J ends lost 1 base and 4 bases respectively, with 10 bases between them. The CDR3 reads CSARVGSLNEKLFF. CDR3 DNA sequence: TGCAGTGCTAGAGTTGGCAGCCTTAATGAAAAACTGTTTTTT.

Worth noting for this clonotype: One end of the junction is discordant with germline, which a read error may explain. This chain connects TRBV7-2 to TRBJ1-3; D possibly corresponds to TRBD1 (6 bases). Germline CDR1 and CDR2: SGHTA and FQGNSA. The CDR3 contains 15 residues. DNA of the CDR3: TGTGCCAGCAGCGTAGCCAGGGGCGCTGGAAACACCATATATTTT. Translated, it gives CASSVARGAGNTIYF. Supplemented by reference TRBV7-2 and TRBJ1-3, the full variable domain reads GAGVSQSPSNKVTEKGKDVELRCDPISGHTALYWYRQSLGQGLEFLIYFQGNSAPDKSGLPSDRFSAERTGGSVSTLTIQRTQQEDSAVYLCASSVARGAGNTIYFGEGSWLTVV.

The rearrangement joins TRBV29-1 to TRBJ2-7; the D gene is possibly TRBD1 (6 bases). CDR3 length: 13 residues. Trimming stripped 6 bases from V and 4 bases from J, with 16 bases between. Germline V gives CDR1 SQVTM, CDR2 ANQGSEA. The CDR3 region is CSVVGAGEYEQYF. CDR3 in DNA: TGCAGCGTGGTCGGCGCAGGGGAATACGAGCAGTACTTC.

The chain couples TRBV24-1 to TRBJ2-5; tentatively, D is TRBD1 (6 bases). Gene TRBJ2-1 matches the end of the DNA better, so the J call may be wrong. This CDR3 is built from 16 residues. Per the germline V gene, CDR1 is KGHDR and CDR2 is SFDVKD. CDR3 region: CATSDRGRGPYNEQFF. CDR3 DNA sequence: TGTGCCACCAGTGATCGTGGCAGGGGACCATACAATGAGCAGTTCTTC.

This clonotype has only a few counts. The gene calls are TRBV12-3 or TRBV12-4 and TRBJ2-1; D possibly corresponds to TRBD1 (6 bases). CDR3 length: 13 residues. Trimming cost V 6 bases and J 8 bases, with 14 bases left between them. CDR3 nucleotides: TGTGCCAGCAGCCATTCAGGGGTGGATGAGCAGTTCTTC. The encoded protein is CASSHSGVDEQFF.

The chain uses TRBV6-5 and TRBJ1-1, with TRBD1 matching over 10 bases. The CDR3 runs 13 residues. In germline, CDR1 is MNHEY, CDR2 SVGAGI. The V and J ends lost 10 bases and 1 base, in that order; junction bases with no gene match: 3. The DNA of the CDR3 is TGTGCCACCAGGGACAGGGGGAACACTGAAGCTTTCTTT. Encoded protein: CATRDRGNTEAFF.

This chain joins TRBV6-4 and TRBJ2-3; tentatively, D is TRBD1 or TRBD2 (5 bases each). Germline V gives CDR1 MRHNA, CDR2 SNTAGT. The CDR3 is made up of 15 amino acids. Trimming took 5 bases from V and 2 from J, leaving 14 bases between them. CDR3 protein: CASSSGAAHTDTQYF. The CDR3 DNA sequence: TGTGCCAGCAGTTCCGGGGCGGCCCACACAGATACGCAGTATTTT.

This clonotype was seen a handful of times. The chain has TRBV20-1 and TRBJ2-7, with D perhaps TRBD2 (5 bases). This CDR3 spans 12 amino acids. In germline, CDR1 is DFQATT, CDR2 SNEGSKA (reference sequence). V was shortened by 6 bases and J by 5 bases, with 14 bases between the two germline ends. The CDR3 loop reads CSATGGQNEQYF. As DNA, the CDR3 is TGCAGTGCCACCGGCGGGCAAAACGAGCAGTACTTC.

The genes are TRBV30 and TRBJ1-2; D is perhaps TRBD1 (5 bases). Looked up from germline, CDR1 is GTSNPN and CDR2 is SVGIG (reference sequence). This CDR3 is built from 13 residues. Trimming removed 0 bases at V and 0 bases at J, with 5 bases between. This CDR3 is CAWSVQANYGYTF. The DNA of the CDR3 is TGTGCCTGGAGTGTACAGGCTAACTATGGCTACACCTTC.

The V call is TRBV10-3, the J call TRBJ2-7, with a tentative D call TRBD1 (7 bases). Germline assignment: CDR1 ENHRY and CDR2 SYGVKD. The ends were cut back, 6 bases at V and 0 bases at J, with 15 bases in the middle. This CDR3 is 15 amino acids long. CDR3 in amino acids: CAIRRGDRSSYEQYF. The CDR3 DNA reads as TGTGCCATCAGAAGGGGGGACAGAAGCTCCTACGAGCAGTACTTC.

CDR3 in amino acids: CASSPEGGQGANTEAFF. In DNA form, the CDR3 reads TGTGCCAGCAGCCCAGAGGGGGGACAGGGGGCGAACACTGAAGCTTTCTTT. The rearrangement uses TRBV7-2 and TRBJ1-1; 12 bases are shared with TRBD1. The CDR3 has 17 residues. Looked up from germline, CDR1 is SGHTA and CDR2 is FQGNSA. V lost 5 bases and J lost 1; bases outside the gene matches: 8.

This chain joins TRBV28 and TRBJ2-1, with D perhaps assigned TRBD1 or TRBD2 (6 bases each). Per the germline V gene, CDR1 is MDHEN and CDR2 is SYDVKM. V gave up 6 bases and J gave up 11 bases, with 23 bases separating them. The CDR3 has 15 residues. The CDR3 loop reads CASSPPRGGLVKQFF. For the CDR3, the DNA is TGTGCCAGCAGCCCACCCAGGGGAGGTTTAGTTAAGCAGTTCTTC.

Only one count was recorded for this clonotype. The chain carries TRBV5-1 and TRBJ1-2; weak D call: TRBD1 (6 bases). CDR1 is SGHRS, CDR2 YFSETQ, per germline. CDR3 length: 15 amino acids. V was pared by 0 bases and J by 4 bases, with 13 bases between. The CDR3 spells CASSLAPDSVYGYTF. CDR3 DNA sequence: TGCGCCAGCAGCTTGGCCCCGGACAGTGTCTATGGCTACACCTTC.